This T cell receptor beta chain originates from a study of immune characterization of retroperitoneal liposarcoma (dated by TCRdb to between 2018 and 2020). The library was prepared using PCR. Sequenced using a NextSeq 500. The raw public reads went through TCRdb reprocessing: fastp at Q25, MiXCR clone calling, in-frame beta chains kept. Every CDR3 protein is listed once, alongside the most common genes and DNA of its rows. Across this sample there are 9,900 or so distinct CDR3 sequences, with around 30% seen only once. Around 8.5% of the sample lies in the top ten. The germline V gene (reference sequence) supplies CDR1 SEHNR and CDR2 FQNEAQ. Inclusive of the bounding cysteine and phenylalanine, the CDR3 is 19 residues long. Only the CDR3 portion is preserved as DNA: 57 bases, with reading frame beginning at the first base. This clonotype was picked up a small number of times. It has no known antigen specificity. It has no much larger one-base neighbor in the sample; base qualities were not kept.

The clonotype originates from a male donor with retroperitoneal liposarcoma. The sequencing input was tumor tissue. Recombination joined TRBV7-9 with TRBJ2-1, and the D gene may be TRBD2, 5 bases matching. The J call could be wrong; TRBJ2-7 is a better fit for the DNA end. The encoded CDR3 is CASSLPFLQSEEGYNEQYF. The nucleotides are TGTGCCAGCAGCCTCCCTTTCTTACAGTCGGAGGAAGGCTACAATGAGCAGTACTTC.